This T cell receptor beta chain was observed in a study of a mutant IDH1 vaccine in newly diagnosed glioma. The overall study: Once 4-6 weeks had passed after radiotherapy alone, vaccination started, or it started with temozolomide cycles. The study held visit V12 at week 35 and visit V13 at week 47.

On this clone: The target antigen is unknown.

The sample's time point: week 35, safety follow-up. Vaccine doses each comprised 300 ug of mutant IDH1 20-mer peptide, with topical imiquimod. Using immunoSEQ multiplex PCR, the repertoire was profiled, and TCRdb retains in-frame clones only, with some absent. Among 68,000 or so clones listed, approximately 84% were seen once. Study-level results: Of all patients, roughly 93% showed vaccine-induced immune responses.

Trimming cost V 2 bases and J 5 bases; bases outside gene matches: 2. The CDR3 sequence is 12 residues long. CDR1 is GTSNPN, CDR2 SVGIG, per germline (reference sequence). This chain uses TRBV30 with TRBJ2-7, with 8 bases fitting TRBD1. The specimen comprised PBMCs, sampled from a glioma patient whose treatment included an IDH1 peptide vaccine. This TCR came from a young man with glioma. DNA of the CDR3: TGTGCCTGGAGTTCGGACAGGGACGAGCAGTACTTC. It codes for CAWSSDRDEQYF.